These 16 T cell receptor beta chains were sequenced from one sample in a study of blood T cell repertoires in COVID-19. Generated by immunoSEQ multiplex PCR, the TCRdb table keeps only in-frame clones and is missing some. Among a few hundred thousand clones, about 88% were seen once, and the ten largest hold 3.6%. Sequencing was carried out using peripheral blood. The receptor source for this set is a man between 18 and 35 years old with active or convalescent COVID-19.

The genes are TRBV12-5 and TRBJ2-5; D call uncertain. The CDR3 runs to 13 residues. The germline V gene encodes CDR1 LGHNT and CDR2 FRNRAP. Trimming cost V 3 bases and J 0 bases, with 5 bases left between them. CDR3 coding DNA: TGTGCTAGTGGTTTTGACTACCAAGAGACCCAGTACTTC. Its protein product is CASGFDYQETQYF.

The CDR3 region has the DNA TGTGCCAGCAGCCAAGAAGGGGTCCTCTATGGCTACACCTTC. The encoded protein is CASSQEGVLYGYTF. The chain joins TRBV4-2 to TRBJ1-2; a possible D gene is TRBD1 (5 bases). CDR3 length: 14 amino acids. Germline CDR1 LGHNA, CDR2 YNFKEQ. V was trimmed by 0 bases and J by 4 bases, leaving 9 bases between them.

V and J are TRBV9 and TRBJ2-1, with TRBD2 matching over 7 bases. Germline V lookup: CDR1 SGDLS, CDR2 YYNGEE. This CDR3 region has 15 residues. V lost 0 bases, J lost 4 bases, and 4 bases stayed unmatched. CDR3 sequence: CASSVDLAEYNEQFF. The CDR3, as DNA: TGTGCCAGCAGCGTAGACCTAGCGGAGTACAATGAGCAGTTCTTC.

The J gene is TRBJ1-1, the V gene TRBV19, with D possibly being TRBD1 (5 bases). Trimming removed 8 bases at V and 0 bases at J, with 13 bases between. The CDR3 length is 14 residues. CDR1 is LNHDA and CDR2 is SQIVND in the germline V gene (reference sequence). DNA for the CDR3: TGTGCCAGTGGGATGGGACTGATGAACACTGAAGCTTTCTTT. This sequence encodes CASGMGLMNTEAFF.

The V and J genes are TRBV7-9 and TRBJ2-3, with TRBD2 matching 10 bases. This CDR3 spans 17 amino acids. Germline V lookup: CDR1 SEHNR, CDR2 FQNEAQ (reference sequence). Germline trimming cut 4 bases from V and 4 bases from J; bases unmatched to any gene: 11. In nucleotides, the CDR3 is TGTGCCAGCAGCTCCCAACCCGGGCTAGCGGGGGCAGATACGCAGTATTTT. Amino acids: CASSSQPGLAGADTQYF.

V is TRBV28 and J is TRBJ2-5, with 8 bases aligning to TRBD1. CDR3 length: 13 residues. Germline loops: CDR1 MDHEN, CDR2 SYDVKM. J was trimmed by 3 bases and V by 6 bases; bases with no gene match: 3. The CDR3 loop reads CASSRGQEETQYF. DNA of the CDR3: TGTGCCAGCAGCCGGGGACAGGAAGAGACCCAGTACTTC.

V and J are TRBV11-2 and TRBJ1-1; 7 positions agree with TRBD1. J gave up 4 bases and V 5 bases, and 10 bases lay outside the gene matches. CDR3 length equals 15 residues. Germline-derived CDR1 and CDR2 are SGHAT and FQNNGV. CDR3 residues: CASSAYRGESTEAFF. CDR3 nucleotide sequence: TGTGCCAGCAGCGCTTACAGGGGCGAGAGCACTGAAGCTTTCTTT. Full variable domain (missing parts from reference TRBV11-2 and TRBJ1-1): EAGVAQSPRYKIIEKRQSVAFWCNPISGHATLYWYQQILGQGPKLLIQFQNNGVVDDSQLPKDRFSAERLKGVDSTLKIQPAKLEDSAVYLCASSAYRGESTEAFFGQGTRLTVV.

The count of this clone is one. The chain has TRBV6-5 and TRBJ1-3, with D unclear. Germline values: CDR1 MNHEY, CDR2 SVGAGI. Trimming left V 6 bases short and J 0 bases short, with 6 bases between. CDR3 length equals 13 residues. The CDR3 sequence: CASRSSSGNTIYF. In nucleotides, the CDR3 is TGTGCCAGCAGGTCCTCCTCTGGAAACACCATATATTTT.

The V call is TRBV27, the J call TRBJ2-2, with D hard to call. CDR1 and CDR2 from the germline V gene are MNHEY and SMNVEV (reference sequence). The CDR3 covers 14 residues. Deletions cut 6 bases from V and 6 bases from J, with 14 bases between. CDR3 region: CASSPWSRAGELFF. CDR3 bases: TGTGCCAGCAGCCCCTGGTCGCGCGCCGGGGAGCTGTTTTTT.

This clone appeared once. CDR3 amino acids: CASRRAGDASEQFF. The CDR3 DNA follows: TGTGCCAGCAGGCGGGCGGGAGACGCGAGTGAGCAGTTCTTC. The chain couples TRBV7-9 to TRBJ2-1; the match to TRBD2 covers 7 bases. Germline V gives CDR1 SEHNR, CDR2 FQNEAQ (reference sequence). V was pared by 6 bases and J by 9 bases, with 11 bases of the junction left unmatched. The CDR3 is made up of 14 amino acids.

This clone appeared a single time. This chain uses TRBV27 with TRBJ1-6; D uncertain. Germline V gene sequence: CDR1 MNHEY, CDR2 SMNVEV (reference sequence). The CDR3 length is 12 residues. V was shortened by 4 bases and J by 9 bases, with 7 bases between the two germline ends. The CDR3 loop is CASSSTGSPLHF. CDR3 DNA sequence: TGTGCCAGCAGTTCTACGGGTTCACCCCTCCACTTT.

The chain joins TRBV2 to TRBJ2-6; the D gene is possibly TRBD1 (5 bases). The CDR3 sequence is 15 residues long. Germline V gene sequence: CDR1 SNHLY, CDR2 FYNNEI. The V end was cut by 4 bases, the J end by 0 bases, with 7 bases between. CDR3: CASSGTFSGANVLTF. The CDR3 bases are TGTGCCAGCAGTGGGACATTCTCTGGGGCCAACGTCCTGACTTTC.

The gene calls are TRBV2 and TRBJ1-2; D is ambiguous. CDR3 length equals 15 residues. Per germline, CDR1 SNHLY and CDR2 FYNNEI. V was cut by 3 bases and J by 5 bases, with 16 bases left in between. DNA for the CDR3: TGTGCCAGCAGTGATTTAAGGATAGGGAGATATGGCTACACCTTC. Amino acid sequence: CASSDLRIGRYGYTF.

The genes are TRBV7-6 and TRBJ2-7; a possible D gene is TRBD1 (6 bases). The length of the CDR3 is 14 residues. CDR1 and CDR2 from the germline V gene are SGHVS and FNYEAQ. V lost 4 bases and J lost 2, with 12 bases in between. The CDR3 is CASSSRQGPYEQYF. The CDR3 DNA reads as TGTGCCAGCAGCTCCCGGCAGGGGCCCTACGAGCAGTACTTC.

The chain links TRBV12-3 or TRBV12-4 to TRBJ2-6; D is perhaps TRBD1 (5 bases). V dropped 6 bases and J dropped 3 bases, with 6 bases sitting between them. CDR3 size: 13 residues. CDR3 residues: CASRGVGANVLTF. For the CDR3, the DNA is TGTGCCAGCAGAGGGGTTGGGGCCAACGTCCTGACTTTC.

The CDR3 DNA reads as TGCAGCGTGATGGGACAGGGGGCGGAAAATCAGCCCCAGCATTTT. Amino acids: CSVMGQGAENQPQHF. J is TRBJ1-5 and V is TRBV29-1; 12 bases match TRBD1. After removal of 6 bases from V and 4 bases from J, the junction contained 7 bases not matched to a gene. The CDR3 has 15 residues. Germline lookup yields CDR1 SQVTM and CDR2 ANQGSEA.